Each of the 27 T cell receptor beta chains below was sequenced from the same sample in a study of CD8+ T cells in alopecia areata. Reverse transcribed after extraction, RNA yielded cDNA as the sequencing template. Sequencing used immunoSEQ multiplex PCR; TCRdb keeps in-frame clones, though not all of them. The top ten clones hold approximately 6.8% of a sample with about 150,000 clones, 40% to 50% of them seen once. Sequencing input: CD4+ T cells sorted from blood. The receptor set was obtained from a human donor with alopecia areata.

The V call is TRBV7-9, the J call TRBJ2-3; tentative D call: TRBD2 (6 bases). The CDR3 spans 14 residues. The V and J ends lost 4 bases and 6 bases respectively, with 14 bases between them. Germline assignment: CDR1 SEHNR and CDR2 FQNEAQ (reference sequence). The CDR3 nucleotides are TGTGCCAGCAGCTCTGCGGGGTTGTTGGATACGCAGTATTTT. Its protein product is CASSSAGLLDTQYF.

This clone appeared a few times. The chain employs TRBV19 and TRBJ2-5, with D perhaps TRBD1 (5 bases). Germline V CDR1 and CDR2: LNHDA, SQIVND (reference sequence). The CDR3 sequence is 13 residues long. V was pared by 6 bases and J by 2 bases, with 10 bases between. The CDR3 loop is CASRPGLQETQYF. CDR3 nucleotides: TGTGCCAGTAGACCAGGGCTACAAGAGACCCAGTACTTC.

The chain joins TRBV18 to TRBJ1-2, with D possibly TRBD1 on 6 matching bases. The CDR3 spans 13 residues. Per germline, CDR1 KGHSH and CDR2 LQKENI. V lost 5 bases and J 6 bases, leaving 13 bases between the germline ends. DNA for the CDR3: TGTGCCAGCTCAGGCACAGGGCCGGATGGCTACACCTTC. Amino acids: CASSGTGPDGYTF. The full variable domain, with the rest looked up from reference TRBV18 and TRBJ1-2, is NAGVMQNPRHLVRRRGQEARLRCSPMKGHSHVYWYRQLPEEGLKFMVYLQKENIIDESGMPKERFSAEFPKEGPSILRIQQVVRGDSAAYFCASSGTGPDGYTFGSGTRLTVV.

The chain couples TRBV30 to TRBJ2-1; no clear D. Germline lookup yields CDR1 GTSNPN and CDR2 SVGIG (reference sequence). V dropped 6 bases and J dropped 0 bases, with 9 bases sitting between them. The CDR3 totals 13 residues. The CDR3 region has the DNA TGTGCCTGCCGGACCACCTCCTACAATGAGCAGTTCTTC. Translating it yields CACRTTSYNEQFF.

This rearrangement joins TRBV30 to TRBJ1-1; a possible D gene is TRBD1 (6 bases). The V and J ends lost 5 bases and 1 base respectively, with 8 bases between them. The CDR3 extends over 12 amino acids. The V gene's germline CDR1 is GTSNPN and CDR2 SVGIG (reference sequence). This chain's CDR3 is CAWGQKNTEAFF. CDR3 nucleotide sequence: TGTGCCTGGGGACAGAAGAACACTGAAGCTTTCTTT. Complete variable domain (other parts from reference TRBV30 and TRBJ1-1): SQTIHQWPATLVQPVGSPLSLECTVEGTSNPNLYWYRQAAGRGLQLLFYSVGIGQISSEVPQNLSASRPQDRQFILSSKKLLLSDSGFYLCAWGQKNTEAFFGQGTRLTVV.

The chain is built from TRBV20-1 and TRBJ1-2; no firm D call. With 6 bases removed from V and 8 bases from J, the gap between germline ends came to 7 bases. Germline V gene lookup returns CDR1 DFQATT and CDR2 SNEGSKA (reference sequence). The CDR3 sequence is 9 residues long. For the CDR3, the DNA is TGCAGTGCCCGGCTCGGCTACACCTTC. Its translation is CSARLGYTF.

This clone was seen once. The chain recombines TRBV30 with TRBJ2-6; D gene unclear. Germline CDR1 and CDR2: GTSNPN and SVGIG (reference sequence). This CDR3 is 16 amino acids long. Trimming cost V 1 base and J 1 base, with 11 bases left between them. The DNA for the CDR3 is TGTGCCTGGAGTGCGGACCTTATATCTGGGGCCAACGTCCTGACTTTC. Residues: CAWSADLISGANVLTF.

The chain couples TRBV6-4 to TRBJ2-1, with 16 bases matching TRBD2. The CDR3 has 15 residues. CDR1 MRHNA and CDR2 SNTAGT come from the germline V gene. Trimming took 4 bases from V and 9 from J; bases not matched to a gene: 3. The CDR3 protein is CASSVGLAGGVEQFF. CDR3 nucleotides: TGTGCCAGCAGTGTGGGACTAGCGGGAGGGGTTGAGCAGTTCTTC.

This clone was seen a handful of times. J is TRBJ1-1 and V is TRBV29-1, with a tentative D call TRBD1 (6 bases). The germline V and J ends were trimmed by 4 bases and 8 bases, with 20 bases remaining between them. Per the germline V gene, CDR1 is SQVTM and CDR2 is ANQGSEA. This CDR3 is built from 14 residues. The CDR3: CSVVAGARGTEAFF. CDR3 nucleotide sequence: TGCAGCGTTGTCGCGGGGGCTCGGGGTACAGAAGCTTTCTTT.

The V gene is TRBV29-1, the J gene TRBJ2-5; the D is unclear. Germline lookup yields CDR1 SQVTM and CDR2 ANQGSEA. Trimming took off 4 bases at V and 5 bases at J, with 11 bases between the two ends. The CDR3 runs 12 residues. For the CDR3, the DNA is TGCAGCGTTGTGGTTAGTTGGGAGACCCAGTACTTC. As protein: CSVVVSWETQYF.

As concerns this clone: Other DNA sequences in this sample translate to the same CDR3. CDR3 sequence reads: CASSLAGYEQYF. The CDR3 coding sequence is TGTGCCAGCAGTTTAGCAGGCTACGAGCAGTACTTC. V gene TRBV28 combines with J gene TRBJ2-7; D is undetermined. There are 12 residues in the CDR3. The germline gives CDR1 MDHEN, CDR2 SYDVKM. V dropped 2 bases and J dropped 3 bases, with 5 bases sitting between them.

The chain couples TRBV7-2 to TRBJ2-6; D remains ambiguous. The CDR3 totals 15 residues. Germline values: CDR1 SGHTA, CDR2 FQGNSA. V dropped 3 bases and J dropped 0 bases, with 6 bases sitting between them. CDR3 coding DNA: TGTGCCAGCAGCTTTCCCGGCTCTGGGGCCAACGTCCTGACTTTC. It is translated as CASSFPGSGANVLTF.

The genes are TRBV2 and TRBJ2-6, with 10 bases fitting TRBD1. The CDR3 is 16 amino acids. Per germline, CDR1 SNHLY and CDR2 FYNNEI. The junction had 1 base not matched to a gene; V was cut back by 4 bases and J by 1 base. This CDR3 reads CASSGDRGSGANVLTF. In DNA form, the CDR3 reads TGTGCCAGCAGTGGGGACAGGGGATCTGGGGCCAACGTCCTGACTTTC.

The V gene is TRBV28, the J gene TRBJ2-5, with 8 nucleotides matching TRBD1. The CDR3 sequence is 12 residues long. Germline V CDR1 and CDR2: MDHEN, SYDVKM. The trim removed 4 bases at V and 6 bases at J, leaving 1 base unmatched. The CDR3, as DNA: TGTGCCAGCAGTTCAGGGGGCAAGACCCAGTACTTC. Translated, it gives CASSSGGKTQYF.

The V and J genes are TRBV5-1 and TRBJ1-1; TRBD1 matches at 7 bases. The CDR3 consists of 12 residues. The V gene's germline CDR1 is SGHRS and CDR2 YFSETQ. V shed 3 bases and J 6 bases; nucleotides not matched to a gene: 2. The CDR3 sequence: CASSSGTAEAFF. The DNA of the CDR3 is TGCGCCAGCAGCTCAGGGACAGCTGAAGCTTTCTTT. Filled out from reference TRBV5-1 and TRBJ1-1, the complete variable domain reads KAGVTQTPRYLIKTRGQQVTLSCSPISGHRSVSWYQQTPGQGLQFLFEYFSETQRNKGNFPGRFSGRQFSNSRSEMNVSTLELGDSALYLCASSSGTAEAFFGQGTRLTVV.

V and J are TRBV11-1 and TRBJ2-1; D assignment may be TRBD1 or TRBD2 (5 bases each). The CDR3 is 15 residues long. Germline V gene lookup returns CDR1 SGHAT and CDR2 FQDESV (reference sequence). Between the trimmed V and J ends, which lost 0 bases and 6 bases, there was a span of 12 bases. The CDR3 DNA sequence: TGTGCCAGCAGCTTAGCGAGGGGTAGAGGCAATGAGCAGTTCTTC. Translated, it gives CASSLARGRGNEQFF.

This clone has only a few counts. The CDR3 DNA follows: TGCAGCGTTGAAAGGGGGGCTGGCTACACCTTC. It codes for CSVERGAGYTF. The chain links TRBV29-1 to TRBJ1-2, with a weak D call TRBD1 (6 bases). CDR1 SQVTM and CDR2 ANQGSEA come from the germline V gene. The V end lost 2 bases, the J end lost 7 bases, and 8 bases lay between the germline ends. The CDR3 loop spans 11 amino acids.

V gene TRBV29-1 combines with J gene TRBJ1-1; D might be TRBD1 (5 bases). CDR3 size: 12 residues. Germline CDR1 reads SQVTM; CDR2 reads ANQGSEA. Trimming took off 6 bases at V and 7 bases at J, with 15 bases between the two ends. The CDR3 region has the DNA TGCAGCGTGAACCGGGACGGCAATGAAGCTTTCTTT. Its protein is CSVNRDGNEAFF.

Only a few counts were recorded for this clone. The DNA for the CDR3 is TGCAGCGTAGACAGGGGGCCCACAGATACGCAGTATTTT. Encoded protein: CSVDRGPTDTQYF. The chain carries TRBV29-1 and TRBJ2-3; TRBD1 matches 10 bases. J was trimmed by 2 bases and V by 6 bases; bases with no gene match: 2. The CDR3 covers 13 residues. The V gene's germline CDR1 is SQVTM and CDR2 ANQGSEA.

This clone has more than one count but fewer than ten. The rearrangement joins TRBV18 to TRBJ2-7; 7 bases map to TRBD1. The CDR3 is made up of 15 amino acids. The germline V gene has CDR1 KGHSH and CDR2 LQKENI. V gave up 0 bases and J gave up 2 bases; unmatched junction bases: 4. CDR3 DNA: TGTGCCAGCTCACCACCCGGACAGGTGACCTACGAGCAGTACTTC. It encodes CASSPPGQVTYEQYF.

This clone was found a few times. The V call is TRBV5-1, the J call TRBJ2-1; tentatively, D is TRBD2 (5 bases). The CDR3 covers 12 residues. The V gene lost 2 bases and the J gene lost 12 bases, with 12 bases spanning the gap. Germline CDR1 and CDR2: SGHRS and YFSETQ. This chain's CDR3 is CASSLASNPQFF. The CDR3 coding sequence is TGCGCCAGCAGCTTAGCTAGCAATCCGCAGTTCTTC.

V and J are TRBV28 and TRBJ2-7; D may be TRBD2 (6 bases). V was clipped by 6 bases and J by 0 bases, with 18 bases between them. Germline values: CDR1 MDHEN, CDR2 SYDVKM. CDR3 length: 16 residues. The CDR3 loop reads CASSPLGLASSYEQYF. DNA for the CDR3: TGTGCCAGCAGCCCCCTCGGCCTAGCGAGCTCCTACGAGCAGTACTTC. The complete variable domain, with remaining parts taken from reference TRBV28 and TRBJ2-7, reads DVKVTQSSRYLVKRTGEKVFLECVQDMDHENMFWYRQDPGLGLRLIYFSYDVKMKEKGDIPEGYSVSREKKERFSLILESASTNQTSMYLCASSPLGLASSYEQYFGPGTRLTVT.

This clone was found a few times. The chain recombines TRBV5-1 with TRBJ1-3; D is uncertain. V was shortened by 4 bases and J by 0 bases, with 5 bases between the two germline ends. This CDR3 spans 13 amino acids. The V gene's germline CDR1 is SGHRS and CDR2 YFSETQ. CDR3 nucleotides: TGCGCCAGCAGCGTAGGCTCTGGAAACACCATATATTTT. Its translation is CASSVGSGNTIYF.

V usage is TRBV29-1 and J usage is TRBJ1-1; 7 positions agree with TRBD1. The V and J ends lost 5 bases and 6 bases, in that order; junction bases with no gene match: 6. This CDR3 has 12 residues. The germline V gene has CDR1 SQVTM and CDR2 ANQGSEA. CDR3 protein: CSVQQGRAEAFF. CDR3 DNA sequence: TGCAGCGTTCAACAGGGGAGGGCTGAAGCTTTCTTT.

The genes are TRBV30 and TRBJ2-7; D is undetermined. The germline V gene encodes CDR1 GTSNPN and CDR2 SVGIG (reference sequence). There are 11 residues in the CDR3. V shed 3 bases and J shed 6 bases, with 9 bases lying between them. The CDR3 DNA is TGTGCCTGGAGATATAGGTCCGAGCAGTACTTC. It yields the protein CAWRYRSEQYF. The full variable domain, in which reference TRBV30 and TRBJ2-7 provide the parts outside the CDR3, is SQTIHQWPATLVQPVGSPLSLECTVEGTSNPNLYWYRQAAGRGLQLLFYSVGIGQISSEVPQNLSASRPQDRQFILSSKKLLLSDSGFYLCAWRYRSEQYFGPGTRLTVT.

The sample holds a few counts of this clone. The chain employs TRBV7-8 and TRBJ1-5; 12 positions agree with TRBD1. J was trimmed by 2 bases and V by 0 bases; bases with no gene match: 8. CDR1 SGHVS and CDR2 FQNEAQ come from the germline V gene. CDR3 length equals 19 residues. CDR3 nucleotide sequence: TGTGCCAGCAGCTTAGCGGGACAGGGGGCCCAACTCCGCAATCAGCCCCAGCATTTT. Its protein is CASSLAGQGAQLRNQPQHF. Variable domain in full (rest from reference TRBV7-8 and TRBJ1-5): GAGVSQSPRYKVAKRGQDVALRCDPISGHVSLFWYQQALGQGPEFLTYFQNEAQLDKSGLPSDRFFAERPEGSVSTLKIQRTQQEDSAVYLCASSLAGQGAQLRNQPQHFGDGTRLSIL.

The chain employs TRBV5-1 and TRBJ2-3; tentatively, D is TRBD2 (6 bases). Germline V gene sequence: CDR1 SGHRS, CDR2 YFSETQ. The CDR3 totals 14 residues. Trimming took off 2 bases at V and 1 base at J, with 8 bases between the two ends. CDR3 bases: TGCGCCAGCAGCTTCCGCGGGGGCACAGATACGCAGTATTTT. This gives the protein CASSFRGGTDTQYF.